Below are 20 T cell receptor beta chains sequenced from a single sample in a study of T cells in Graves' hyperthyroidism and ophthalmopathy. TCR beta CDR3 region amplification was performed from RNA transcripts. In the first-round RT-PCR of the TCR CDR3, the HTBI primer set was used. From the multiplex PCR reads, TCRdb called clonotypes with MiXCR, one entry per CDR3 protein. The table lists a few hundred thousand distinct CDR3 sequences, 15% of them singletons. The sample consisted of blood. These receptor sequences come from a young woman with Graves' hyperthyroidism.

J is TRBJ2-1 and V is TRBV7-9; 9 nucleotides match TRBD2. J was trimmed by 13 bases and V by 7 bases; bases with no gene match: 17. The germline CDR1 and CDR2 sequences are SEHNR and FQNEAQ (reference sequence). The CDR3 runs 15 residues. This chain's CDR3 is CASIRERLAGGEQFF. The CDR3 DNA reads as TGTGCCAGCATTAGAGAGAGGCTGGCGGGAGGGGAACAGTTCTTC.

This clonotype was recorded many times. Here the CDR3 reads CASSPQLAEYNEQFF. The CDR3 DNA is TGTGCCAGCTCACCACAGCTAGCGGAGTACAATGAGCAGTTCTTC. This chain links TRBV18 with TRBJ2-1; 7 nucleotides line up with TRBD2. The CDR3 sequence is 15 residues long. Germline V gene sequence: CDR1 KGHSH, CDR2 LQKENI. J was trimmed by 4 bases and V by 1 base; bases with no gene match: 4.

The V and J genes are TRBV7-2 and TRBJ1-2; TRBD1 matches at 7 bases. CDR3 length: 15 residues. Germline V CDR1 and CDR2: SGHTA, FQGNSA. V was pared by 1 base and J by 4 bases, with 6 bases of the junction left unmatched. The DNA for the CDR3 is TGTGCCAGCAGCTTAGAGACAGGGTGGGGCTATGGCTACACCTTC. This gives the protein CASSLETGWGYGYTF.

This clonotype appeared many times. In DNA, the CDR3 is TGTGCCAGCAGACCCGCGGGCTTCCCCTACAATGAGCAGTTCTTC. It translates to CASRPAGFPYNEQFF. The J gene is TRBJ2-1, the V gene TRBV11-2; weak D call: TRBD2 (5 bases). CDR1 SGHAT and CDR2 FQNNGV come from the germline V gene. Deletions cut 6 bases from V and 2 bases from J, with 14 bases between. The CDR3 has 15 residues. Using reference TRBV11-2 and TRBJ2-1 for the parts outside the CDR3, the full variable domain is EAGVAQSPRYKIIEKRQSVAFWCNPISGHATLYWYQQILGQGPKLLIQFQNNGVVDDSQLPKDRFSAERLKGVDSTLKIQPAKLEDSAVYLCASRPAGFPYNEQFFGPGTRLTVL.

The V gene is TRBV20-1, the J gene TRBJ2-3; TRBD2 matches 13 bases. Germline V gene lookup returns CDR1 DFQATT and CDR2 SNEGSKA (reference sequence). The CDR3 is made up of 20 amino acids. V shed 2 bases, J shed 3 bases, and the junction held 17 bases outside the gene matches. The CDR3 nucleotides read TGCAGTGCTAGACCCGGGGGGACTAGCGGGACCCCTCTGAGGACAGATACGCAGTATTTT. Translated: CSARPGGTSGTPLRTDTQYF.

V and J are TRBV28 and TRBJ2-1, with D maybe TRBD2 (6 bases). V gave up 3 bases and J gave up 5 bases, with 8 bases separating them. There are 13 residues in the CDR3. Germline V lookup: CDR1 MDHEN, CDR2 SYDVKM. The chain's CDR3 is CASSFGGHNEQFF. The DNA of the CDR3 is TGTGCCAGCAGTTTCGGGGGTCACAATGAGCAGTTCTTC. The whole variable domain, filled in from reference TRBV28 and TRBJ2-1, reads DVKVTQSSRYLVKRTGEKVFLECVQDMDHENMFWYRQDPGLGLRLIYFSYDVKMKEKGDIPEGYSVSREKKERFSLILESASTNQTSMYLCASSFGGHNEQFFGPGTRLTVL.

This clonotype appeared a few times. CDR3 sequence: CASSQVGGELYGYTF. The CDR3 region has the DNA TGCGCCAGCAGCCAAGTGGGGGGGGAACTCTATGGCTACACCTTC. The chain joins TRBV4-1 to TRBJ1-2; TRBD1 might be the D (5 bases). CDR1 is MGHRA and CDR2 is YSYEKL in the germline V gene. V gave up 1 base and J gave up 4 bases, with 13 bases separating them. The CDR3 is 15 amino acids.

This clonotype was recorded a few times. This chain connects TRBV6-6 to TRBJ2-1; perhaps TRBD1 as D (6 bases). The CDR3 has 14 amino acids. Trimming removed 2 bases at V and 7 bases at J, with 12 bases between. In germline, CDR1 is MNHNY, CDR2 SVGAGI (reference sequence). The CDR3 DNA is TGTGCCAGCAGTTACGCAGGGGCGTCGAATGAGCAGTTCTTC. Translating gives CASSYAGASNEQFF.

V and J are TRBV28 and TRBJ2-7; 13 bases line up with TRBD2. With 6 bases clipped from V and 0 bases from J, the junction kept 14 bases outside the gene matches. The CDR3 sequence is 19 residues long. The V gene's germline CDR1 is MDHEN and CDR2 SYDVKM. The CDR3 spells CASRGPRLAGGLRSYEQYF. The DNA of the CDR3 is TGTGCCAGCAGAGGCCCTCGACTAGCGGGAGGCCTACGCTCCTACGAGCAGTACTTC.

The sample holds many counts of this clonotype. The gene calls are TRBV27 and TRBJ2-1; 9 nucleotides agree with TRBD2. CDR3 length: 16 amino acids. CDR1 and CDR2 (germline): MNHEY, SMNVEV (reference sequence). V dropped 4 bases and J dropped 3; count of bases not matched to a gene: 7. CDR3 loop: CASSSRLAENYNEQFF. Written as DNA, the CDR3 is TGTGCCAGCAGTTCAAGACTAGCGGAAAACTACAATGAGCAGTTCTTC.

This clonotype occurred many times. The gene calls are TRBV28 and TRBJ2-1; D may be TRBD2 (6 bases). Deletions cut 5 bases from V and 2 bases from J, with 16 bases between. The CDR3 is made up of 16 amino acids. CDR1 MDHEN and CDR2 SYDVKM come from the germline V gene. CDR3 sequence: CASSGATAGTYNEQFF. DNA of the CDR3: TGTGCCAGCAGTGGGGCGACAGCGGGCACCTACAATGAGCAGTTCTTC. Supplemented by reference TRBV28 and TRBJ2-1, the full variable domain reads DVKVTQSSRYLVKRTGEKVFLECVQDMDHENMFWYRQDPGLGLRLIYFSYDVKMKEKGDIPEGYSVSREKKERFSLILESASTNQTSMYLCASSGATAGTYNEQFFGPGTRLTVL.

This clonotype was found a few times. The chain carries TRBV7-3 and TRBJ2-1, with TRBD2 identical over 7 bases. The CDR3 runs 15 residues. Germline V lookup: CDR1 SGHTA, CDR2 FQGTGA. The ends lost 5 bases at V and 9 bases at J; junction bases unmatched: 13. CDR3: CASSPSLASGGEQFF. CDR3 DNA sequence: TGTGCCAGCAGCCCCTCACTAGCGAGTGGAGGTGAGCAGTTCTTC. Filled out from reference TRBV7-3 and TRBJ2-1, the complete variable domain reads GAGVSQTPSNKVTEKGKYVELRCDPISGHTALYWYRQSLGQGPEFLIYFQGTGAADDSGLPNDRFFAVRPEGSVSTLKIQRTERGDSAVYLCASSPSLASGGEQFFGPGTRLTVL.

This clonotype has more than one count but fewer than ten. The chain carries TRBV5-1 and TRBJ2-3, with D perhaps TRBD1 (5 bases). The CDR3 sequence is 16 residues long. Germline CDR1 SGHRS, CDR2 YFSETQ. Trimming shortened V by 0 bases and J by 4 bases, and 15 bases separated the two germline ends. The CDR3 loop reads CASSLAPSWGADTQYF. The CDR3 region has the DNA TGCGCCAGCAGCTTGGCCCCAAGCTGGGGCGCAGATACGCAGTATTTT.

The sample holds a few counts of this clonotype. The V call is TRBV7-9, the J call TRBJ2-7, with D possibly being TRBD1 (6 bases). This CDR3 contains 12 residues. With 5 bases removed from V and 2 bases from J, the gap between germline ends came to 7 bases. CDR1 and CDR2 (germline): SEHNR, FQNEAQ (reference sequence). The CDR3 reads CASSGTTYEQYF. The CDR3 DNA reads TGTGCCAGCAGCGGGACAACCTACGAGCAGTACTTC.

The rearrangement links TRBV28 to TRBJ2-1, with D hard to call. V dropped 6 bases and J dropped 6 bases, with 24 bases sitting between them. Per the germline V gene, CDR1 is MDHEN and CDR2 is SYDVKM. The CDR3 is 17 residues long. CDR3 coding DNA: TGTGCCAGCAGAGGCCCGGGTGGTGGCGGCTCGGGCAATGAGCAGTTCTTC. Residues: CASRGPGGGGSGNEQFF.

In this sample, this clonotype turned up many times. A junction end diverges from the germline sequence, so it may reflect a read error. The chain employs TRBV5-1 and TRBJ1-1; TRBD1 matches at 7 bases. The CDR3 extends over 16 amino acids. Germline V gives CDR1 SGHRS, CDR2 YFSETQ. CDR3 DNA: TGCGCCAGCAGCGTGAATACGGGACAGCTTAACACTGAAACTTTCTTT. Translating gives CASSVNTGQLNTETFF.

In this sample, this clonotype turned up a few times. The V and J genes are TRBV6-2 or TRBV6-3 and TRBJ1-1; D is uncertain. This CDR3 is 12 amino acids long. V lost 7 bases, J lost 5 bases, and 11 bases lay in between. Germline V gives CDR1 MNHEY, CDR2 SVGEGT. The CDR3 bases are TGTGCCAGCAACCAGAAGATAACTGAAGCTTTCTTT. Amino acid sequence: CASNQKITEAFF.

CDR3 DNA sequence: TGTGCCAGCAGCCGAGGAGGGACAGGGTCGCAAGAGACCCAGTACTTC. It specifies CASSRGGTGSQETQYF. V and J are TRBV5-6 and TRBJ2-5, with 9 bases aligning to TRBD1. CDR1 SGHDT and CDR2 YYEEEE come from the germline V gene. The ends lost 4 bases at V and 2 bases at J; junction bases unmatched: 9. The CDR3 runs 16 residues.

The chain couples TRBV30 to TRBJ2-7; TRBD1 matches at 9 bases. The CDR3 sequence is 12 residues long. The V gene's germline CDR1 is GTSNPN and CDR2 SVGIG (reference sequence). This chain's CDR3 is CARSQGAYEQYF. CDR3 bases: TGTGCGCGGTCACAGGGGGCTTACGAGCAGTACTTC.

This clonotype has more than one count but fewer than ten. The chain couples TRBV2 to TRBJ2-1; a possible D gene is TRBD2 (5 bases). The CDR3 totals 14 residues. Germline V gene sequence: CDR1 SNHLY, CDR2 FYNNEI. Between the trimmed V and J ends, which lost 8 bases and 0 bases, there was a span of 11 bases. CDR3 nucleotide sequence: TGTGCCAGCTTACTAACTAGCTCCTACAATGAGCAGTTCTTC. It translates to CASLLTSSYNEQFF.